This T cell receptor beta chain stems from a study of T cell repertoires in cytomegalovirus infection. About the research overall: Based on public TCR beta signatures, there were indications of CMV infection and of a matching HLA type. Points from the study as a whole: Cumulative frequency of public TCR beta families picked out carriers of CMV plus the relevant HLA. CMV-specific TCR beta clonotypes restricted by HLA-C dominated the ex vivo response.

Germline V gene data show CDR1 as MNHEY and CDR2 as SMNVEV (reference sequence). The CDR3 runs to 15 residues. V was trimmed by 3 bases and J by 6 bases, leaving 15 bases between them. MiXCR, applied by TCRdb to the reads, yields one record per CDR3 protein. The top ten hold about 18% of the sample, which has 200,000 to 250,000 distinct CDR3 sequences, over 20% seen once. With regard to this clonotype: Its specificity is unknown.

V gene TRBV27 combines with J gene TRBJ2-1; possible D gene TRBD1, 6 bases. Sequencing was done on a sample of CD8+ T cells from PBMCs. The receptor comes from a human donor in good health (CMV status not recorded). Some clones in this sample may be carry-over from other donors' samples. The DNA of the CDR3 is TGTGCCAGCAGTTTCCTTGTTGGACAGATCAATGAGCAGTTCTTC. This encodes CASSFLVGQINEQFF.